This T cell receptor beta chain was identified during a study of T cells after yellow fever vaccination. The CDR3 has 15 amino acids. Germline assignment: CDR1 SEHNR and CDR2 FQNEAQ (reference sequence). V lost 5 bases, J lost 4 bases, and 14 bases lay in between. As TCR cDNA was made by 5'RACE template switching, a universal primer site and UMIs were added. TCRdb recomputed calls from the 5' RACE reads with MiXCR, one row per CDR3 protein. The repertoire consists of a few hundred thousand distinct CDR3 sequences, with about a sixth occurring once and the leading ten covering about 18%. Findings and caveats of the study: Abundant clonotypes from the bulk population could contaminate FACS-sorted repertoires. Only a minor proportion of clonotypes was detected across both CD4 and CD8 compartments. Peaking faster, on day 5 versus 15, the secondary response was nonetheless weaker.

For this clonotype: The antigen remains unidentified.

The sequencing here drew on PBMCs, taken 4 to 5 days after the first yellow fever vaccination. This chain joins TRBV7-9 and TRBJ1-4; D is unresolved. The source is a man younger than 35 who received the YFV17D yellow fever vaccine. CDR3 DNA sequence: TGTGCCAGCAGCCTCCGGACTGGGGTTAATGAAAAACTGTTTTTT. Protein product: CASSLRTGVNEKLFF.